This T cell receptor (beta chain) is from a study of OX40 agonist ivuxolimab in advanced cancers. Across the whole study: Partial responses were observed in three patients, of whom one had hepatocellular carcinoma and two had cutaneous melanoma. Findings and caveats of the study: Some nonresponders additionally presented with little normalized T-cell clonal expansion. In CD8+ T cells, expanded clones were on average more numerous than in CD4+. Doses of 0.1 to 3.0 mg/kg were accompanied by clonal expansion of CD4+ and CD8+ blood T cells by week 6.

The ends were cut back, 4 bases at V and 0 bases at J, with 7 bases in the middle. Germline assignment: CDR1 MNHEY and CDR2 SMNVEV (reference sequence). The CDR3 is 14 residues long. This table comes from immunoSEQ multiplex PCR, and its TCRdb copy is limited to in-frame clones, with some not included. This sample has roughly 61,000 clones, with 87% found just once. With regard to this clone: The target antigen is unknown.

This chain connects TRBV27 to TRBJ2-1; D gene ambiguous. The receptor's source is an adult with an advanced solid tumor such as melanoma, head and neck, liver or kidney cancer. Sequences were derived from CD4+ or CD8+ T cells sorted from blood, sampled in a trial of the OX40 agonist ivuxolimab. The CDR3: CASSSKSSYNEQFF. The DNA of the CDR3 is TGTGCCAGCAGTTCAAAAAGCTCCTACAATGAGCAGTTCTTC.